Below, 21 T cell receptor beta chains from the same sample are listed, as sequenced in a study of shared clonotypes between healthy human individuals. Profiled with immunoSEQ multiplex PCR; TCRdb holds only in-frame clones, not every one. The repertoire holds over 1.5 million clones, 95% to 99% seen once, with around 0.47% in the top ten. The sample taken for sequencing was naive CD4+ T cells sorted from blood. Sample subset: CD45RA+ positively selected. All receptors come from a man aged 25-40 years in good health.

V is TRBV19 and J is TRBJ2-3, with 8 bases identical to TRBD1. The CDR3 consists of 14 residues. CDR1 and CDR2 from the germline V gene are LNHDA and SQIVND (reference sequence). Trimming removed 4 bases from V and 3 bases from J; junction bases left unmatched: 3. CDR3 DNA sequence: TGTGCCAGTAGTAACGACAGGGGTACAGATACGCAGTATTTT. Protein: CASSNDRGTDTQYF.

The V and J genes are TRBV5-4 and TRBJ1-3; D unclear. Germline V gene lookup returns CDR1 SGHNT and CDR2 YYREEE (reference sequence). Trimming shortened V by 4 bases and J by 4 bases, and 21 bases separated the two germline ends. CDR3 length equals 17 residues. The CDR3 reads CASSNGGMDLSGNTIYF. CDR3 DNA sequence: TGTGCCAGCAGCAACGGTGGTATGGACCTCTCCGGAAACACCATATATTTT.

CDR3 in amino acids: CASSRTVDRGTEQYF. The CDR3 DNA reads as TGCGCCAGCAGCCGAACCGTGGACAGGGGGACGGAGCAGTACTTC. This chain connects TRBV4-3 to TRBJ2-7, with 10 bases fitting TRBD1. V shed 4 bases, J shed 7 bases, and the junction held 10 bases outside the gene matches. This CDR3 has 15 amino acids. Germline V gene lookup returns CDR1 LGHNA and CDR2 YSLEER.

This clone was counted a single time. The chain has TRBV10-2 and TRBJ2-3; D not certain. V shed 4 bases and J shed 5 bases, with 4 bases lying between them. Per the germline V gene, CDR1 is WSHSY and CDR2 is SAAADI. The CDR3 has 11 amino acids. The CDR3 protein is CASSVIDTQYF. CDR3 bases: TGCGCCAGCAGTGTCATAGATACGCAGTATTTT.

This chain's CDR3 is CASSSEGVLAGEVEQFF. CDR3 bases: TGCGCCAGCAGCTCGGAGGGGGTTTTAGCGGGAGAGGTTGAGCAGTTCTTC. The V gene is TRBV5-1, the J gene TRBJ2-1, with 9 nucleotides matching TRBD2. CDR3 length: 17 residues. The ends lost 3 bases at V and 9 bases at J; junction bases unmatched: 16. The germline V gene has CDR1 SGHRS and CDR2 YFSETQ.

DNA of the CDR3: TGCAGCGGAAAGTATTGGGATAGCACAGATACGCAGTATTTT. This translates into CSGKYWDSTDTQYF. V and J are TRBV29-1 and TRBJ2-3; no reliable D call. Germline V gene data show CDR1 as SQVTM and CDR2 as ANQGSEA. The CDR3 is 14 amino acids. Trimming pared 7 bases from V and 0 bases from J, leaving 14 bases between.

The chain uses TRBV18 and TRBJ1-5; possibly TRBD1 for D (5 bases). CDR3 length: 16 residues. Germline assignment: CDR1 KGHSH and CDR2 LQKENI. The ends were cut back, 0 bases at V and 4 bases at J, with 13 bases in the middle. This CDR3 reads CASSPPSQGQNQPQHF. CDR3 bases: TGTGCCAGCTCACCACCGAGCCAGGGTCAAAATCAGCCCCAGCATTTT.

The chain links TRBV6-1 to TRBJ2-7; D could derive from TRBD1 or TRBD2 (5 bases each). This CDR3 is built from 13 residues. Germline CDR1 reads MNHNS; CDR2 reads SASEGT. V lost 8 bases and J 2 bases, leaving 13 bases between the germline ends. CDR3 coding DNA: TGTGCCAGCGTCCCCCGGGGACCCTACGAGCAGTACTTC. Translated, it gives CASVPRGPYEQYF.

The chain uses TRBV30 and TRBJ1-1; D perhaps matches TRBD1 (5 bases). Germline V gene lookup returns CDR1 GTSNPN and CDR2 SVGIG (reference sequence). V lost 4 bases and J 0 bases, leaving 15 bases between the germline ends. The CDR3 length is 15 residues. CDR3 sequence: CAWKSRGRMNTEAFF. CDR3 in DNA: TGTGCCTGGAAGTCGAGGGGAAGGATGAACACTGAAGCTTTCTTT.

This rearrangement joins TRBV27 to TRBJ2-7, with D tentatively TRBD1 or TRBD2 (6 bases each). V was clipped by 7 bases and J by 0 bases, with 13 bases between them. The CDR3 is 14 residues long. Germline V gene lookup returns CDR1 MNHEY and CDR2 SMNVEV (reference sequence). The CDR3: CASKGGSDSYEQYF. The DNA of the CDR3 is TGTGCCAGCAAGGGGGGTAGCGACTCCTACGAGCAGTACTTC.

The CDR3 sequence is CASSLLSGSDEQFF. CDR3 DNA: TGCGCCAGCAGCCTACTTAGCGGGAGCGATGAGCAGTTCTTC. This sequence joins TRBV4-1 and TRBJ2-1; 9 bases line up with TRBD2. CDR1 and CDR2 from the germline V gene are MGHRA and YSYEKL. The V and J ends lost 4 bases and 8 bases, in that order; junction bases with no gene match: 6. CDR3 size: 14 residues.

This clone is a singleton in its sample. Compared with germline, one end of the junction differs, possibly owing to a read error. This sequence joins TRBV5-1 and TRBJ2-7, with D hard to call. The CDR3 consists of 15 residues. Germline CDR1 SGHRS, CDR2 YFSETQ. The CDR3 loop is CASSPPLPESFEQYF. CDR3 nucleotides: TGCGCCAGCAGCCCCCCCTTACCGGAATCCTTCGAGCAGTACTTC.

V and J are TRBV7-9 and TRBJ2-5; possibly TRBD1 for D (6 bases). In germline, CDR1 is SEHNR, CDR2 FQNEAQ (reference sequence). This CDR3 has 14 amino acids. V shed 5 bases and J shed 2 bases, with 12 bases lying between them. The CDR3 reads CASSANRAQETQYF. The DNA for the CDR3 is TGTGCCAGCAGCGCGAACAGGGCTCAAGAGACCCAGTACTTC.

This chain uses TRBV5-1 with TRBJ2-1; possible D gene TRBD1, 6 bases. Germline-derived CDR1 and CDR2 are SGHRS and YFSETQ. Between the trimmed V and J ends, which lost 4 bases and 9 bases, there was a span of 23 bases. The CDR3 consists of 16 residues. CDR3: CASSRSSKGGSREQFF. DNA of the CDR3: TGCGCCAGCAGCAGATCGTCGAAAGGGGGTTCTCGTGAGCAGTTCTTC.

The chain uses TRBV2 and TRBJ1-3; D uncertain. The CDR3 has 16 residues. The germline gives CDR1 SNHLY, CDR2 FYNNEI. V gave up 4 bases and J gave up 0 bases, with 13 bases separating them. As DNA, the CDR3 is TGTGCCAGCAGTGGCCTTGGGCGGCTCTCTGGAAACACCATATATTTT. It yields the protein CASSGLGRLSGNTIYF.

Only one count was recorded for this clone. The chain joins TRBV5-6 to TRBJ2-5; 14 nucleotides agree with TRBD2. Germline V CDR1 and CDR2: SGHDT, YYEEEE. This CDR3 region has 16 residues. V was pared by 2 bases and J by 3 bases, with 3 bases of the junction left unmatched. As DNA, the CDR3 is TGTGCCAGCAGCTTACCGGGACTAGCGGGAGAAGAGACCCAGTACTTC. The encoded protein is CASSLPGLAGEETQYF.

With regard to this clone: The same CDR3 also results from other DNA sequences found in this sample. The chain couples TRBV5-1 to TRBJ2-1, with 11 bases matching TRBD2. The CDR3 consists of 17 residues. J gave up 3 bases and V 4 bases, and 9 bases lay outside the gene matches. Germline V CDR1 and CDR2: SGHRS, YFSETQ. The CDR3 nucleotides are TGCGCCAGCAGCCTTGGACTAGCGGGCGGTCTCTACAATGAGCAGTTCTTC. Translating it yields CASSLGLAGGLYNEQFF.

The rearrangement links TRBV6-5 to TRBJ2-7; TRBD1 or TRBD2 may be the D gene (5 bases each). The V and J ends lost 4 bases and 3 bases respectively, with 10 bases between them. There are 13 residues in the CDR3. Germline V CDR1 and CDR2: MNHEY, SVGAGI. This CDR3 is CASSWGRDYEQYF. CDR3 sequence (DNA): TGTGCCAGCAGTTGGGGACGGGACTACGAGCAGTACTTC.

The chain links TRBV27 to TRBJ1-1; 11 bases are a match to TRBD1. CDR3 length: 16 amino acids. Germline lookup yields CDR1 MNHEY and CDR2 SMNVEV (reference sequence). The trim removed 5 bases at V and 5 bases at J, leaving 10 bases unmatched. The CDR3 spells CASSPRTGGAKTEAFF. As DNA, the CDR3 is TGTGCCAGCAGTCCGCGGACAGGGGGCGCAAAAACTGAAGCTTTCTTT.

CDR3 sequence reads: CASSSRGGTTSTDTQYF. CDR3 bases: TGCGCCAGCAGCTCCCGGGGTGGAACAACTAGCACAGATACGCAGTATTTT. This chain uses TRBV5-1 with TRBJ2-3; D is perhaps TRBD2 (5 bases). Germline loops: CDR1 SGHRS, CDR2 YFSETQ. This CDR3 spans 17 amino acids. Between the trimmed V and J ends, which lost 3 bases and 0 bases, there was a span of 17 bases.

In DNA form, the CDR3 reads TGTGCCAGCAGTGACACACCCAGGGGATACCCCCCTAGCACAGATACGCAGTATTTT. As protein: CASSDTPRGYPPSTDTQYF. This rearrangement joins TRBV6-4 to TRBJ2-3; the D gene is possibly TRBD1 (6 bases). CDR1 and CDR2 (germline): MRHNA, SNTAGT. V was cut by 2 bases and J by 0 bases, with 21 bases left in between. This CDR3 has 19 amino acids.